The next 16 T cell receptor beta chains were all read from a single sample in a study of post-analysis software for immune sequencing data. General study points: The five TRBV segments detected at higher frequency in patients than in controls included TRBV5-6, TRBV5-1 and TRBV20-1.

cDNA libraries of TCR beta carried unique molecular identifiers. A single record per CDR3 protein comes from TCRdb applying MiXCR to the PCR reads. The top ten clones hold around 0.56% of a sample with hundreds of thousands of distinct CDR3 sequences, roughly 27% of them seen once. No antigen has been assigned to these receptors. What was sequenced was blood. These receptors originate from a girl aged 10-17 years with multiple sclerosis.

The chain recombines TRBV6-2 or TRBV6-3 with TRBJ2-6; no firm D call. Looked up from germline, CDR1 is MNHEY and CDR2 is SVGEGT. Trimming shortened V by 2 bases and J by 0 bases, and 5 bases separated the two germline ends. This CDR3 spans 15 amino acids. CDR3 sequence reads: CASSYANSGANVLTF. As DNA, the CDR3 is TGTGCCAGCAGTTACGCCAACTCTGGGGCCAACGTCCTGACTTTC.

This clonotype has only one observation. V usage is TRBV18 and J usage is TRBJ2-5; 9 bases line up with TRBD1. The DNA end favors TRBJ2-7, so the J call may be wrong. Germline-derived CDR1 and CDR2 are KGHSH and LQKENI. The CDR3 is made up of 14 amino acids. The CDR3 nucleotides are TGTGCCAGCTCACCCCTGGACAGGGGCTACGAGCAGTACTTC. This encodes CASSPLDRGYEQYF.

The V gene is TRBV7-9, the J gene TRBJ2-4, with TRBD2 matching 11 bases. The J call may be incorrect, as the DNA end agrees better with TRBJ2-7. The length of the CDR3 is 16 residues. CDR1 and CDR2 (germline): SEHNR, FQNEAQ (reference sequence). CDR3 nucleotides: TGTGCCAGCAGCTTCGGGGGGACTAGCGGAATTTACGAGCAGTACTTC. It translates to CASSFGGTSGIYEQYF.

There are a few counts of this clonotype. The CDR3 sequence is CASSQEGTGGTEAFF. The CDR3 DNA reads TGTGCCAGCAGCCAAGAGGGGACAGGGGGCACTGAAGCTTTCTTT. The chain is built from TRBV3-1 and TRBJ1-1, with TRBD1 matching 11 bases. The germline V gene has CDR1 LGHDT and CDR2 YNNKEL (reference sequence). V lost 0 bases to trimming and J lost 4 bases; unmatched junction nucleotides: 1. The CDR3 sequence is 15 residues long. Looking up the rest from reference TRBV3-1 and TRBJ1-1 gives the full variable domain: DTAVSQTPKYLVTQMGNDKSIKCEQNLGHDTMYWYKQDSKKFLKIMFSYNNKELIINETVPNRFSPKSPDKAHLNLHINSLELGDSAVYFCASSQEGTGGTEAFFGQGTRLTVV.

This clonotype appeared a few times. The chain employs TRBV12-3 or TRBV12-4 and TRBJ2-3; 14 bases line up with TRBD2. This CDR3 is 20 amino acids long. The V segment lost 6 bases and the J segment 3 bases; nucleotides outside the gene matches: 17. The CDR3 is CASSRRSTAGTSGSTDTQYF. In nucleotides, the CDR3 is TGTGCCAGCAGCCGGCGCAGTACGGCCGGGACTAGCGGGAGTACAGATACGCAGTATTTT.

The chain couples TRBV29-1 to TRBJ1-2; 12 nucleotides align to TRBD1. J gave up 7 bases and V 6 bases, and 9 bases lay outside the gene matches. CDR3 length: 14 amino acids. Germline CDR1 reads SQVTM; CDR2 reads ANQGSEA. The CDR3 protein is CSVDGDRGRGGYTF. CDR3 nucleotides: TGCAGCGTGGACGGGGACAGGGGGCGCGGTGGCTACACCTTC.

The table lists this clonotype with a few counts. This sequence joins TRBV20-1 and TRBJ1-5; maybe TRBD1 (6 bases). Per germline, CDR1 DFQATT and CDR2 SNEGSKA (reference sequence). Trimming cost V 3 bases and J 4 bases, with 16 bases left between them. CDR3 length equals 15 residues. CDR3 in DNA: TGCAGTGCTAGTTCCCCAGGGGCCGAGAATCAGCCCCAGCATTTT. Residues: CSASSPGAENQPQHF.

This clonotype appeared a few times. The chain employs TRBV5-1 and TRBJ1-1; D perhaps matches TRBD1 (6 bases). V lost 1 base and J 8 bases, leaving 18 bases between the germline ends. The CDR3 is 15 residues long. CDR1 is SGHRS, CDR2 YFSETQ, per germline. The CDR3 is CASSLNRVTESEAFF. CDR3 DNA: TGCGCCAGCAGCTTGAACAGGGTGACGGAATCGGAAGCTTTCTTT.

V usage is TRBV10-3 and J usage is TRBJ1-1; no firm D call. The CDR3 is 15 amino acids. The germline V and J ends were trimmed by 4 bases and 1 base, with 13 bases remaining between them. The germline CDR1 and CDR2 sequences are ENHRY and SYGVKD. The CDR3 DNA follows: TGTGCCATCAGTGGTGTAAGCCGGGGGAACACTGAAGCTTTCTTT. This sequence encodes CAISGVSRGNTEAFF.

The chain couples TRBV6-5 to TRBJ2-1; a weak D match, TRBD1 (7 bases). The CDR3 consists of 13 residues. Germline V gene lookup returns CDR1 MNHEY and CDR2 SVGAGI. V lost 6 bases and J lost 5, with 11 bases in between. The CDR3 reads CASRRDSNNEQFF. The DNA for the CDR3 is TGTGCCAGCAGGCGGGACAGTAACAATGAGCAGTTCTTC.

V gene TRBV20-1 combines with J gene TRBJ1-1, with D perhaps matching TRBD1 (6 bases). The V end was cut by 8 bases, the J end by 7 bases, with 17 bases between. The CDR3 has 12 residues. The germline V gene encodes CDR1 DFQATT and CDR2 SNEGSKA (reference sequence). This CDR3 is CSRFRDTGEAFF. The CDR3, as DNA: TGCAGTCGCTTCCGGGACACAGGTGAAGCTTTCTTT.

DNA of the CDR3: TGCGCCAGCAGAGGACATGGACGGAAGAGTGAGCAGTTCTTC. The encoded protein is CASRGHGRKSEQFF. The V call is TRBV4-1, the J call TRBJ2-1; TRBD1 is a possible D gene (5 bases). Germline values: CDR1 MGHRA, CDR2 YSYEKL. The CDR3 totals 14 residues. V lost 6 bases, J lost 9 bases, and 18 bases lay in between.

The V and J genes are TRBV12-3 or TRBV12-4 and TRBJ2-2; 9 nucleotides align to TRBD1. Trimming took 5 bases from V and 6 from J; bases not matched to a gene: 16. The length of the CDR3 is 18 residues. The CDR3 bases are TGTGCCAGCAGTACAAGATACCGGGACAGGGTTATCCCCGGGGAGCTGTTTTTT. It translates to CASSTRYRDRVIPGELFF.

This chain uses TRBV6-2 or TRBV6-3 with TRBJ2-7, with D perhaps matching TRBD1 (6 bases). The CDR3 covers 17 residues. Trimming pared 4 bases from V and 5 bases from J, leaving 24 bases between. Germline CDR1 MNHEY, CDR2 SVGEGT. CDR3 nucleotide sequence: TGTGCCAGCAGTTCGCGTCCAGGGGTTCCACCGAAGAACGAGCAGTACTTC. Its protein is CASSSRPGVPPKNEQYF.

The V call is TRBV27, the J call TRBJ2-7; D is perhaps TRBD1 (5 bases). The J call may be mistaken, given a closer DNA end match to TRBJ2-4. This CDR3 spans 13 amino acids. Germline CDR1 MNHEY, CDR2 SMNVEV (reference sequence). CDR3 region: CASSDSRPYIQYF. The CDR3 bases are TGTGCCAGCAGCGACAGCAGGCCCTACATTCAGTACTTC.

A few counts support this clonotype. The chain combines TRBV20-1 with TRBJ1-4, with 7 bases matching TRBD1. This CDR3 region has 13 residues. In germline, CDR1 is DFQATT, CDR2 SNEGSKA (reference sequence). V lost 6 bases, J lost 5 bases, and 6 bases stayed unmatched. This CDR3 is CSARRDRNEKLFF. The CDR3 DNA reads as TGCAGTGCAAGGCGGGACAGAAATGAAAAACTGTTTTTT.